This T cell receptor beta chain is drawn from a study of blood T cell repertoires in COVID-19. Profiling relied on immunoSEQ multiplex PCR, and the TCRdb table lists in-frame clones only, not all of them. The sample shows 30,000 or so clones, 80% to 90% of them seen only once. Germline loops: CDR1 SQVTM, CDR2 ANQGSEA. The CDR3 is 14 residues long. With 3 bases clipped from V and 9 bases from J, the junction kept 8 bases outside the gene matches. Input material: peripheral blood. The chain employs TRBV29-1 and TRBJ2-1; 10 bases are a match to TRBD2. The TCR was taken from an elderly woman with active or convalescent COVID-19. The CDR3, as DNA: TGCAGCGTTGAGATTAGCGGGGGGATCAGTGAGCAGTTCTTC. Translation: CSVEISGGISEQFF.